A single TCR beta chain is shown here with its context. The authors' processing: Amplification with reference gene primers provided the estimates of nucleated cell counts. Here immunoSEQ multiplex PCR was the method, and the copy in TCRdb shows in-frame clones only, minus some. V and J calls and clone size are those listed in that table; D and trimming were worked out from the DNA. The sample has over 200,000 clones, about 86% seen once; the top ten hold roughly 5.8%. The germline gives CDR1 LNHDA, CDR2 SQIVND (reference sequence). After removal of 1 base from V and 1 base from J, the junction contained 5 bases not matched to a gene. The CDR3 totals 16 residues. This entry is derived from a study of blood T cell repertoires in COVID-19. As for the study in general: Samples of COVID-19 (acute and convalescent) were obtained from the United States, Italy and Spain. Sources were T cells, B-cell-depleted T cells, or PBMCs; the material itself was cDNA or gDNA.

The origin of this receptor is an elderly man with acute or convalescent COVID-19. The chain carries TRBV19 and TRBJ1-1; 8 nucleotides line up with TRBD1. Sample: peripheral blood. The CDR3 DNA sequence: TGTGCCAGTAGTATAGGGACAGGGCGGGAGAACACTGAAGCTTTCTTT. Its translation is CASSIGTGRENTEAFF. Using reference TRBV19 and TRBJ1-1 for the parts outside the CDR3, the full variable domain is DGGITQSPKYLFRKEGQNVTLSCEQNLNHDAMYWYRQDPGQGLRLIYYSQIVNDFQKGDIAEGYSVSREKKESFPLTVTSAQKNPTAFYLCASSIGTGRENTEAFFGQGTRLTVV.